The 8 T cell receptor beta chains below come from one sample, sequenced in a study of T cell responses to AZD1222 COVID-19 vaccine. The data were produced by immunoSEQ multiplex PCR, yet TCRdb's version contains in-frame clones alone and is incomplete. Of about 69,000 clones in the sample, approximately 87% were seen once. The input for sequencing was peripheral blood, taken 28 days after the second AZD1222 dose. These receptors all stem from an adult who received the AZD1222 COVID-19 vaccine.

The chain combines TRBV11-3 with TRBJ2-4, with D perhaps TRBD1 or TRBD2 (7 bases each). Germline V CDR1 and CDR2: SGHNT, YENEEA. V lost 0 bases and J 8 bases, leaving 11 bases between the germline ends. The CDR3 consists of 14 residues. CDR3 sequence (DNA): TGTGCCAGCAGCTTAGACAGGGGGGGAGACATTCAGTACTTC. Residues: CASSLDRGGDIQYF.

The chain has TRBV12-3 or TRBV12-4 and TRBJ2-2, with TRBD1 matching 7 bases. J lost 6 bases, V lost 6 bases, and 4 bases had no gene match. CDR3 length: 13 residues. The CDR3 loop reads CASRKTGAGELFF. CDR3 DNA sequence: TGTGCCAGCAGGAAAACAGGGGCCGGGGAGCTGTTTTTT.

The chain is built from TRBV9 and TRBJ2-3; the D is unclear. V was trimmed by 6 bases and J by 2 bases, leaving 13 bases between them. The CDR3 has 14 residues. Germline CDR1 is SGDLS and CDR2 is YYNGEE. CDR3: CASNKAILTDTQYF. CDR3 sequence (DNA): TGTGCCAGCAATAAGGCTATCCTCACAGATACGCAGTATTTT.

This sequence joins TRBV12-3 or TRBV12-4 and TRBJ1-5; no clear D. Between the trimmed V and J ends, which lost 5 bases and 8 bases, there was a span of 13 bases. CDR3 length equals 13 residues. The CDR3 DNA reads as TGTGCCAGCAGTCCAACGGGTTTGGAGCCCCAGCATTTT. Protein sequence: CASSPTGLEPQHF.

This clone was counted a single time. This chain connects TRBV6-5 to TRBJ2-1; weak D call: TRBD2 (6 bases). The CDR3 length is 15 residues. CDR1 and CDR2 (germline): MNHEY, SVGAGI. V lost 4 bases and J lost 6, with 16 bases in between. CDR3 residues: CASSLGRQFGNEQFF. The CDR3 coding sequence is TGTGCCAGCAGTTTGGGGAGGCAATTCGGCAATGAGCAGTTCTTC.

This sequence joins TRBV3-1 (or the pseudogene TRBV3-2) and TRBJ2-7; 8 nucleotides match TRBD1. Germline-derived CDR1 and CDR2 are LGHDT and YNNKEL (reference sequence). This CDR3 comprises 15 residues. V lost 4 bases and J lost 3; bases outside the gene matches: 8. The CDR3 nucleotides are TGTGCCAGCAGCCTGGCGTCCGGACAGGGCTACGAGCAGTACTTC. This gives the protein CASSLASGQGYEQYF.

This chain connects TRBV9 to TRBJ2-3, with 13 bases that match TRBD2. This CDR3 has 19 residues. The junction had 14 bases not matched to a gene; V was cut back by 4 bases and J by 3 bases. CDR1 is SGDLS and CDR2 is YYNGEE in the germline V gene. CDR3 in DNA: TGTGCCAGCAGCAGTACCCTCCCTAGGACTAGCGGGGGAACAGATACGCAGTATTTT. This translates into CASSSTLPRTSGGTDTQYF.

Written as DNA, the CDR3 is TGTGCCAGCAGCTTTAACCCCGACCTCGAGCAGTACTTC. Residues: CASSFNPDLEQYF. The chain combines TRBV7-8 with TRBJ2-7; no reliable D call. Germline V gene data show CDR1 as SGHVS and CDR2 as FQNEAQ. This CDR3 is 13 amino acids long. V was trimmed by 3 bases and J by 6 bases, leaving 12 bases between them. The full variable domain, completed using reference TRBV7-8 and TRBJ2-7, is GAGVSQSPRYKVAKRGQDVALRCDPISGHVSLFWYQQALGQGPEFLTYFQNEAQLDKSGLPSDRFFAERPEGSVSTLKIQRTQQEDSAVYLCASSFNPDLEQYFGPGTRLTVT.